This TCR beta chain was observed in a study of cytomegalovirus exposure and HLA in healthy donors. In the study overall: Among the 398 donors who were genotyped, approximately 83% fell in the genetic ancestry cluster that is associated with self-reported Caucasian donors. Overall study findings and caveats: Most TCR sequences were uncommon, yet certain public TCRs appeared in many donors. When the data were analyzed later, several of the most significant clusters appeared to be linked to common viral pathogens. The authors enumerated over 150 TCR beta chains as linked to cytomegalovirus.

PCR was performed using 60 Vbeta and 13 Jbeta primers. Clones were read by immunoSEQ multiplex PCR, and TCRdb kept only the in-frame ones, dropping some. The sample lists approximately 150,000 clones, more than 65% occurring once. This CDR3 has 13 amino acids. Germline CDR1 reads SGHNT; CDR2 reads YYREEE (reference sequence). V was trimmed by 4 bases and J by 7 bases, leaving 12 bases between them. Comment on this clone: The antigen remains undetermined.

The receptor was derived from a woman between 35 and 50 years old in good health and CMV-seropositive. The J gene is TRBJ2-1, the V gene TRBV5-4, with D possibly matching TRBD2 (6 bases). Sequencing was performed on PBMCs. CDR3 sequence (DNA): TGTGCCAGCAGCCCGGGAGACCGTAATGAGCAGTTCTTC. Translation: CASSPGDRNEQFF.